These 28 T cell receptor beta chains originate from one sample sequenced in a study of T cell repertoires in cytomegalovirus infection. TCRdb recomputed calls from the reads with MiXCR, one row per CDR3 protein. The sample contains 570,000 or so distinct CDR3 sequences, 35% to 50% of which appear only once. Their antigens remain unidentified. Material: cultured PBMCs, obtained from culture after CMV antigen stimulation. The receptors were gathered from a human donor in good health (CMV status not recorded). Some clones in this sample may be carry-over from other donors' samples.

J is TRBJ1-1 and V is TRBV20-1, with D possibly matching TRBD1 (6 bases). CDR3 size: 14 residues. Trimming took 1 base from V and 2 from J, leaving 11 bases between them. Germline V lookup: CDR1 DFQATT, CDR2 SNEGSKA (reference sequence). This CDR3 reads CSARGGQGNTEAFF. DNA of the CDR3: TGCAGTGCTAGAGGGGGGCAGGGAAACACTGAAGCTTTCTTT.

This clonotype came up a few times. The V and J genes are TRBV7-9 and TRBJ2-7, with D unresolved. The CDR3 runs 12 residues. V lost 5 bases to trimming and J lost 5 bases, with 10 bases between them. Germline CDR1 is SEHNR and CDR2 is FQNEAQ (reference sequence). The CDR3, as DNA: TGTGCCAGCAGCCCAGATCGGAACGAGCAGTACTTC. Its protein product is CASSPDRNEQYF.

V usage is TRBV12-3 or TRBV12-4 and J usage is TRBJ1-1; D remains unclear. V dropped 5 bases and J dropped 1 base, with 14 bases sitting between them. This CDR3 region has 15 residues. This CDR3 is CASSPNWAANTEAFF. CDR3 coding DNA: TGTGCCAGCAGTCCCAATTGGGCAGCGAACACTGAAGCTTTCTTT.

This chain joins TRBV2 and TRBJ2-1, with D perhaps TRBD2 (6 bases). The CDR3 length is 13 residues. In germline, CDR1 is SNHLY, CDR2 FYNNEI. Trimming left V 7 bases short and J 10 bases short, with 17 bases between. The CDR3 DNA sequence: TGTGCCAGCAAGACTAGTTCGGTGGGGGAGCAGTTCTTC. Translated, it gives CASKTSSVGEQFF.

The CDR3 DNA sequence: TGTGCCAGCATGGTGGGACTGAGCACAGATACGCAGTATTTT. Its translation: CASMVGLSTDTQYF. The V gene is TRBV12-3 or TRBV12-4, the J gene TRBJ2-3; maybe TRBD2 (6 bases). V was trimmed by 7 bases and J by 0 bases, leaving 11 bases between them. CDR3 length: 14 residues.

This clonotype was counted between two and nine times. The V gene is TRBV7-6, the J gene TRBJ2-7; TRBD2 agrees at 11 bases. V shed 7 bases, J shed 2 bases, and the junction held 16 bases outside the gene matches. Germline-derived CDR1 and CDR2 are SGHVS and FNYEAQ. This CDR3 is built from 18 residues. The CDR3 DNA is TGTGCCAGCATCCCCTTCGGTACTAGCGGGAGTTACCCCTACGAGCAGTACTTC. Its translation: CASIPFGTSGSYPYEQYF.

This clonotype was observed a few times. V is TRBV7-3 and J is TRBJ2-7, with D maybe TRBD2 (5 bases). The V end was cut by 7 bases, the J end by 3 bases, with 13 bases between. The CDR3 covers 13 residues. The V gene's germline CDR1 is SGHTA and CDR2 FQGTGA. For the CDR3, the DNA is TGTGCCAGCACCCCGGTGGGGAGCTACGAGCAGTACTTC. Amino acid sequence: CASTPVGSYEQYF.

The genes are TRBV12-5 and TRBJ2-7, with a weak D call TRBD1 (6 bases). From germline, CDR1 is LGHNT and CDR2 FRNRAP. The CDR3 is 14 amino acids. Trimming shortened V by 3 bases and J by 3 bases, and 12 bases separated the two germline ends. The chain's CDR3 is CASGLDRFGYEQYF. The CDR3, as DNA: TGTGCTAGTGGTTTAGACAGGTTTGGCTACGAGCAGTACTTC. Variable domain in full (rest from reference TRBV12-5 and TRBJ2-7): DARVTQTPRHKVTEMGQEVTMRCQPILGHNTVFWYRQTMMQGLELLAYFRNRAPLDDSGMPKDRFSAEMPDATLATLKIQPSEPRDSAVYFCASGLDRFGYEQYFGPGTRLTVT.

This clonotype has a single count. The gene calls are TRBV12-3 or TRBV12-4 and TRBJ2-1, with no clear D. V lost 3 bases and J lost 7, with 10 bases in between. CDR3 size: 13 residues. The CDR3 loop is CASSLRWENEQFF. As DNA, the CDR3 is TGTGCCAGCAGTTTGAGGTGGGAAAATGAGCAGTTCTTC.

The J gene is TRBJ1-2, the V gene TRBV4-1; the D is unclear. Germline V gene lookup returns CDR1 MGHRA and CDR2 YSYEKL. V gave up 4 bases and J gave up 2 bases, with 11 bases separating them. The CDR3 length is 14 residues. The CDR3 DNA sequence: TGCGCCAGCAGCCTCGAGACGACGAACTATGGCTACACCTTC. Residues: CASSLETTNYGYTF.

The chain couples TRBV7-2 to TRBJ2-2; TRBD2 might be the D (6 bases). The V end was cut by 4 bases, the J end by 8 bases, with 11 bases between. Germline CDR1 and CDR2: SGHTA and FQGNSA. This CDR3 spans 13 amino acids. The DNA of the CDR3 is TGTGCCAGCAGCTGGGGGACTTCGGGGGAGCTGTTTTTT. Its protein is CASSWGTSGELFF.

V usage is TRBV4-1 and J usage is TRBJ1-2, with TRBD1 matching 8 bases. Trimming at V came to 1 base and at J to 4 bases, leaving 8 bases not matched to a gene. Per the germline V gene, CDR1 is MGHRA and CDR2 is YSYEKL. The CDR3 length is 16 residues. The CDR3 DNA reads TGCGCCAGCAGCCAAGCAAGACAGGGGAGCACCTATGGCTACACCTTC. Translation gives CASSQARQGSTYGYTF.

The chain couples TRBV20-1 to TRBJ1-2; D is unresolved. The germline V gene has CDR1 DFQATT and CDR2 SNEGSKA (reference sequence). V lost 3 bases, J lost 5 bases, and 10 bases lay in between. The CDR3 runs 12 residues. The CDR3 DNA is TGCAGTGCTAGGTCCAGGATTTATGGCTACACCTTC. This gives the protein CSARSRIYGYTF.

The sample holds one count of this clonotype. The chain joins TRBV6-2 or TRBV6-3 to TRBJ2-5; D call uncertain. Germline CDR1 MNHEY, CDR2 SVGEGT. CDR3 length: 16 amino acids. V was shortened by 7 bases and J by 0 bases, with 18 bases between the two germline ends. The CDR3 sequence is CASTQIQYPNQETQYF. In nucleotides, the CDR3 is TGTGCCAGCACCCAGATACAGTACCCCAACCAAGAGACCCAGTACTTC.

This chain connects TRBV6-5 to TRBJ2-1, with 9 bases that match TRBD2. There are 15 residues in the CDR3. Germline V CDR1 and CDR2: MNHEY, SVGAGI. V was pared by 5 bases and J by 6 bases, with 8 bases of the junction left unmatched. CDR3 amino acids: CASSEWASGVNEQFF. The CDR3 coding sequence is TGTGCCAGCAGTGAATGGGCTAGCGGGGTCAATGAGCAGTTCTTC.

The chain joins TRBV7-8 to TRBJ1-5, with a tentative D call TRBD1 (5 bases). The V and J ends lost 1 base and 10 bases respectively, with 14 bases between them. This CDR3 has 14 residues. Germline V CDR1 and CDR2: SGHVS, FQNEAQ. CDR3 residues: CASSLGQSLHPQHF. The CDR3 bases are TGTGCCAGCAGCTTAGGACAGTCCCTTCATCCCCAGCATTTT.

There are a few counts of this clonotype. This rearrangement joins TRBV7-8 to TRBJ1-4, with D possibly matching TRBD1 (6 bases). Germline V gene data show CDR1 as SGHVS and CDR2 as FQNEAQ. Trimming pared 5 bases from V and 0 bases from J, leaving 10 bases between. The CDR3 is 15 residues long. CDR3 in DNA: TGTGCCAGCAGCCCAGGGGTACCAACTAATGAAAAACTGTTTTTT. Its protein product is CASSPGVPTNEKLFF.

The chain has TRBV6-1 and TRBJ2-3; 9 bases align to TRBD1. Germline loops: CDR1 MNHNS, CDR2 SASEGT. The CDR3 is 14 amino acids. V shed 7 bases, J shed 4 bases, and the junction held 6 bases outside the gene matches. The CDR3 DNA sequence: TGTGCCAGCACGGGACAGGGAAGGGCAGATACGCAGTATTTT. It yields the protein CASTGQGRADTQYF.

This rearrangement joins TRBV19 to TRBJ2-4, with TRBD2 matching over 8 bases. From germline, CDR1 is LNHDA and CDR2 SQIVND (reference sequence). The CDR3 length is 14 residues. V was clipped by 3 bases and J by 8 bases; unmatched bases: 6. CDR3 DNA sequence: TGTGCCAGTAGTATTGGCGGGAGGCAGGACATTCAGTACTTC. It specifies CASSIGGRQDIQYF.

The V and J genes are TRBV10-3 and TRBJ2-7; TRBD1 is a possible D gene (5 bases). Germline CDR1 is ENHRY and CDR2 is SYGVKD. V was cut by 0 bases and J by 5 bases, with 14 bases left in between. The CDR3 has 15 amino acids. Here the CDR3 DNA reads TGTGCCATCAGTGAGTCAGGGGTAGCCCTCCACGAGCAGTACTTC. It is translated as CAISESGVALHEQYF.

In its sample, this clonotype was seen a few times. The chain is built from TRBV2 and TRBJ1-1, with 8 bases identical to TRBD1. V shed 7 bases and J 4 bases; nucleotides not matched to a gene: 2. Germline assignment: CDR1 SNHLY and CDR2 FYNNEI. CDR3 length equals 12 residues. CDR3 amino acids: CASTDRGTEAFF. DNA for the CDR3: TGTGCCAGCACCGACAGGGGCACTGAAGCTTTCTTT.

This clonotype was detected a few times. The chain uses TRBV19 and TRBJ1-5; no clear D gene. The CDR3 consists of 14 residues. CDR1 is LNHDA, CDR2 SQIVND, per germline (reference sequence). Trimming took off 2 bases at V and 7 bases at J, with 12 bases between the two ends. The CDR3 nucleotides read TGTGCCAGTAGTATAAGGTTACGAAACCAGCCCCAGCATTTT. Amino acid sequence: CASSIRLRNQPQHF.

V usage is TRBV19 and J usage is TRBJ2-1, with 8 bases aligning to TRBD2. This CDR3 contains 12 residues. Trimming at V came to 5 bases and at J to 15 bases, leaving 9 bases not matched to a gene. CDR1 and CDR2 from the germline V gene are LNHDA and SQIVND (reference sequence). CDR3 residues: CASSPRGGRSFF. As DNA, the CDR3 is TGTGCCAGTAGTCCCCGGGGGGGAAGGTCGTTCTTC.

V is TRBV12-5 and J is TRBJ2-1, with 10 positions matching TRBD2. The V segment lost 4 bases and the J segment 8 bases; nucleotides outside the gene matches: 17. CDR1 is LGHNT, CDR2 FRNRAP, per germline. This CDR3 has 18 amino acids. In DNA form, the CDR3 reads TGTGCTAGTGGTTGGGGTATCGCTAGCGGGAGTGGGGCGGATGAGCAGTTCTTC. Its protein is CASGWGIASGSGADEQFF.

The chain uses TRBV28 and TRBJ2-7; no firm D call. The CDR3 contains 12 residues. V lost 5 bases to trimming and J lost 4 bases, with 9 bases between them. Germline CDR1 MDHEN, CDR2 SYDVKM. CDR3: CASSAKKYEQYF. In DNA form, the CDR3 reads TGTGCCAGCAGTGCCAAGAAGTACGAGCAGTACTTC.

CDR3 residues: CASSEGTASGEAFF. The CDR3, as DNA: TGTGCCAGCAGCGAGGGGACAGCTTCGGGTGAAGCTTTCTTT. The chain employs TRBV7-9 and TRBJ1-1; TRBD1 aligns across 7 bases. This CDR3 is 14 amino acids long. Germline CDR1 is SEHNR and CDR2 is FQNEAQ (reference sequence). Trimming cost V 5 bases and J 7 bases; bases outside gene matches: 10.

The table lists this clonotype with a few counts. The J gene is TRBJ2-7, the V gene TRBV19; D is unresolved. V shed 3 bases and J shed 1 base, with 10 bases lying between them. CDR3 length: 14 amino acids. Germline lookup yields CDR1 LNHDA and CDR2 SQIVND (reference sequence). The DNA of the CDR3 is TGTGCCAGTAGTATGTCACAGACTTCCTACGAGCAGTACTTC. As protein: CASSMSQTSYEQYF.

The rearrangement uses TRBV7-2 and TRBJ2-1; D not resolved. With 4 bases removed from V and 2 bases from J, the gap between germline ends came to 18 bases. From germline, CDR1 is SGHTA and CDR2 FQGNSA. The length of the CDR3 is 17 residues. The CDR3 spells CASSSTRSNPTYNEQFF. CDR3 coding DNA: TGTGCCAGCAGCTCCACTCGCTCGAACCCTACCTACAATGAGCAGTTCTTC.